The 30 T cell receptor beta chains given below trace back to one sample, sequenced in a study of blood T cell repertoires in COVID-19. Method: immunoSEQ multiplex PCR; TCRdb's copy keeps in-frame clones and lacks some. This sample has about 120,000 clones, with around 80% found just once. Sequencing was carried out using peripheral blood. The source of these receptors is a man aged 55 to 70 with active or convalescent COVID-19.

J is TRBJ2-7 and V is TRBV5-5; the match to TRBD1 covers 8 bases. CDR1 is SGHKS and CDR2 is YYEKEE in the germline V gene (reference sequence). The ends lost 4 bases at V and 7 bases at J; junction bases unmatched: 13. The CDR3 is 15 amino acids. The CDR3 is CASSPTTGDLEEQYF. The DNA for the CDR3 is TGTGCCAGCAGCCCGACGACAGGGGACCTTGAGGAGCAGTACTTC. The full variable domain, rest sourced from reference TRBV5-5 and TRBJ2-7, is DAGVTQSPTHLIKTRGQQVTLRCSPISGHKSVSWYQQVLGQGPQFIFQYYEKEERGRGNFPDRFSARQFPNYSSELNVNALLLGDSALYLCASSPTTGDLEEQYFGPGTRLTVT.

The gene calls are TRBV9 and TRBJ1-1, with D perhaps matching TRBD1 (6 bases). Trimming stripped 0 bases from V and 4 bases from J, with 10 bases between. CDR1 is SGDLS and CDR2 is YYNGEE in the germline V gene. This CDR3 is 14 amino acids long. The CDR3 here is CASSVGGGGTEAFF. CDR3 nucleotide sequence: TGTGCCAGCAGCGTAGGAGGGGGGGGCACTGAAGCTTTCTTT.

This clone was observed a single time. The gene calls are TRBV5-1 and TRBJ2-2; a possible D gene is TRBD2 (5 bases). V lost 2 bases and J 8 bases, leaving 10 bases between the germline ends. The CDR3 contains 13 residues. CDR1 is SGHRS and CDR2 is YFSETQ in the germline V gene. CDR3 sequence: CASSFGNLGELFF. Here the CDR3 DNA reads TGCGCCAGCAGCTTCGGGAATTTGGGGGAGCTGTTTTTT. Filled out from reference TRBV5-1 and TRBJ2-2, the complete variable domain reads KAGVTQTPRYLIKTRGQQVTLSCSPISGHRSVSWYQQTPGQGLQFLFEYFSETQRNKGNFPGRFSGRQFSNSRSEMNVSTLELGDSALYLCASSFGNLGELFFGEGSRLTVL.

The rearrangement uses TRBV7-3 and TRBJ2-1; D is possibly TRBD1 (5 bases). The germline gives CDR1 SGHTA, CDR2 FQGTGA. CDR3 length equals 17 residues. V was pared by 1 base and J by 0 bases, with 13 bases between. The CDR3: CASSLSRVGSSYNEQFF. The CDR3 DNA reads TGTGCCAGCAGCTTAAGCAGGGTGGGAAGCTCCTACAATGAGCAGTTCTTC.

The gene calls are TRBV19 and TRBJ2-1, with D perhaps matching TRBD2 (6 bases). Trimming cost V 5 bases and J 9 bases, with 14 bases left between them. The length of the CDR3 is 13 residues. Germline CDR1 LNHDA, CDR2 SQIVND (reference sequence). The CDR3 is CASSDELASEQFF. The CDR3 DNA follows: TGTGCCAGTAGTGATGAACTAGCAAGTGAGCAGTTCTTC.

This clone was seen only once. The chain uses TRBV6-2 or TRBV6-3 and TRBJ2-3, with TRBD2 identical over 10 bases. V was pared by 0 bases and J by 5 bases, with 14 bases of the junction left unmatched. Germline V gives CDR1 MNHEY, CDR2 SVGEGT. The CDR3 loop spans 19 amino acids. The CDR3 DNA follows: TGTGCCAGCAGTTACTCGTTCCTCTCTAGCGGGAGATTAAAAGATACGCAGTATTTT. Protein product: CASSYSFLSSGRLKDTQYF.

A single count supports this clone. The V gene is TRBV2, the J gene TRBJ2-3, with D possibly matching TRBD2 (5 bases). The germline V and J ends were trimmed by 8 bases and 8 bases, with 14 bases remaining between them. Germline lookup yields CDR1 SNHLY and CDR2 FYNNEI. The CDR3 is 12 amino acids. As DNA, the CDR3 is TGTGCCAGCGGCAGACTACTCTCTACGCAGTATTTT. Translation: CASGRLLSTQYF. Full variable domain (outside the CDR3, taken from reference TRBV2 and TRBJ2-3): EPEVTQTPSHQVTQMGQEVILRCVPISNHLYFYWYRQILGQKVEFLVSFYNNEISEKSEIFDDQFSVERPDGSNFTLKIRSTKLEDSAMYFCASGRLLSTQYFGPGTRLTVL.

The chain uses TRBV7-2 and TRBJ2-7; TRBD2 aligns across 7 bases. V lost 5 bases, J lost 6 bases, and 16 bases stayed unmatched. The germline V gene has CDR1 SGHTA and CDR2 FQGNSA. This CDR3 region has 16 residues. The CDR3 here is CASSGGAGRGTTEQYF. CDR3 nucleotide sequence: TGTGCCAGCAGCGGCGGAGCGGGGAGGGGCACTACCGAGCAGTACTTC.

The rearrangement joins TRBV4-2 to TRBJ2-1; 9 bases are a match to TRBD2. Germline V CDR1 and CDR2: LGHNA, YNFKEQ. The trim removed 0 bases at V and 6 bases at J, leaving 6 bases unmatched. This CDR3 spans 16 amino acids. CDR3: CASSQEVAGDFNEQFF. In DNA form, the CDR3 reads TGTGCCAGCAGCCAAGAGGTAGCGGGAGATTTCAATGAGCAGTTCTTC.

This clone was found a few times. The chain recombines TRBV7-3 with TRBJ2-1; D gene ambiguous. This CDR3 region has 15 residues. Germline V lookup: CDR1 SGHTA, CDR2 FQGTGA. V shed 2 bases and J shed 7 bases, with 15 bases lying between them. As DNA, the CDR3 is TGTGCCAGCAGCTTAGGAGATATGGGTAGGAATGAGCAGTTCTTC. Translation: CASSLGDMGRNEQFF.

CDR3 loop: CASSSSGNHEQYF. The CDR3, as DNA: TGTGCCAGCAGTTCCTCAGGGAACCACGAGCAGTACTTC. The chain is built from TRBV28 and TRBJ2-7, with D maybe TRBD1 (5 bases). Germline CDR1 and CDR2: MDHEN and SYDVKM. The CDR3 covers 13 residues. V lost 4 bases to trimming and J lost 5 bases, with 12 bases between them.

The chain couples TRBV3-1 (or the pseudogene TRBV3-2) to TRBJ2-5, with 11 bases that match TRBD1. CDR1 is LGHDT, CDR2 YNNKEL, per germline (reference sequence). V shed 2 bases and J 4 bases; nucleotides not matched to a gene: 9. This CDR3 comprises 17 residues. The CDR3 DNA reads TGTGCCAGCAGCCAATGGACAGGGGGCCCGGGGGCAGAGACCCAGTACTTC. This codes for CASSQWTGGPGAETQYF.

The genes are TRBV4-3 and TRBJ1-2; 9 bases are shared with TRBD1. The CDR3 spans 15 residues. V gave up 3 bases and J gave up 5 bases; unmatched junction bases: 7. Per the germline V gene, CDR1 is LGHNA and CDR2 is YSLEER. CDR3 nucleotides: TGCGCCAGCAGCCAGGGCCCCGGACAGGGGTATGGCTACACCTTC. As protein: CASSQGPGQGYGYTF.

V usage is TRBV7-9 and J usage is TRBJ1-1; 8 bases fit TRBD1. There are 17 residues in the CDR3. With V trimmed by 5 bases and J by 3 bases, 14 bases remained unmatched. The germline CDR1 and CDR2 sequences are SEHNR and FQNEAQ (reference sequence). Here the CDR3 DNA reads TGTGCCAGCAGCCCTCAAATTGGCAGGGGGCGGGACACTGAAGCTTTCTTT. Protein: CASSPQIGRGRDTEAFF.

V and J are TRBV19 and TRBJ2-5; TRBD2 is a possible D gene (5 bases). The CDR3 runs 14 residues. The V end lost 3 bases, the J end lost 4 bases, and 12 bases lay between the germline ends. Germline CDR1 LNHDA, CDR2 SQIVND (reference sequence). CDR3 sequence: CASSIGSERETQYF. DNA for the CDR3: TGTGCCAGTAGTATTGGGAGCGAACGAGAGACCCAGTACTTC.

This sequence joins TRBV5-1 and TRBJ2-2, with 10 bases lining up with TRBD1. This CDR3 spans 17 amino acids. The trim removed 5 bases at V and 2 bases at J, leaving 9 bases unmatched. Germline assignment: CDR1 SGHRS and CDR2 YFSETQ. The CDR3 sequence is CASRHTRDRGNTGELFF. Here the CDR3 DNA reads TGCGCCAGCAGACATACCCGGGACAGGGGAAACACCGGGGAGCTGTTTTTT.

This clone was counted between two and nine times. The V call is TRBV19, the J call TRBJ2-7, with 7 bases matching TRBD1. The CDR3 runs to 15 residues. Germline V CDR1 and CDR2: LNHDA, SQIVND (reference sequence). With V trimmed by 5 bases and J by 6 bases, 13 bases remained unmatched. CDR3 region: CASSLRRDSGFEQYF. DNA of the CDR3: TGTGCCAGTAGTTTGAGACGGGACAGTGGATTCGAGCAGTACTTC.

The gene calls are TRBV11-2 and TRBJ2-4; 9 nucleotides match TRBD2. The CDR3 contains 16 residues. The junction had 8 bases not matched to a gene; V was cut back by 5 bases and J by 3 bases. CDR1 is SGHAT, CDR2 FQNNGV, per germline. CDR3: CASSNRSGSGKNIQYF. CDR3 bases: TGTGCCAGCAGCAACCGTAGCGGGAGTGGCAAAAACATTCAGTACTTC.

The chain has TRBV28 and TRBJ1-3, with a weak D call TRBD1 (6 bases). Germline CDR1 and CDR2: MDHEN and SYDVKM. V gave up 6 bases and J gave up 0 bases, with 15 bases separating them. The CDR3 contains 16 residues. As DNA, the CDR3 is TGTGCCAGCAGACGTGGGGGGGGCATCTCTGGAAACACCATATATTTT. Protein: CASRRGGGISGNTIYF.

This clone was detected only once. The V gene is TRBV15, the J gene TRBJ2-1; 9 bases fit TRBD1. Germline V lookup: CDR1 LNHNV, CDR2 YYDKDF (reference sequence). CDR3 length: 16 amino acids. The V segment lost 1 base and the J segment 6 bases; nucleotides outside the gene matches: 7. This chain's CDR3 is CATSRAGQGTGNEQFF. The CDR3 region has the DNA TGTGCCACCAGCAGAGCGGGACAGGGAACTGGCAATGAGCAGTTCTTC.

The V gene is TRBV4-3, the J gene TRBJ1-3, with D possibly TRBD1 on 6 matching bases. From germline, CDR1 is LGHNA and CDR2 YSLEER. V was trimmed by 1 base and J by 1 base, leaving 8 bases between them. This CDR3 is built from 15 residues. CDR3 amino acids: CASSQARGSGNTIYF. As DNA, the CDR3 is TGCGCCAGCAGCCAAGCAAGGGGGTCTGGAAACACCATATATTTT.

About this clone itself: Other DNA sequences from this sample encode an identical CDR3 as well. CDR3 amino acids: CASSGLTSTDTQYF. In DNA form, the CDR3 reads TGTGCCAGCTCGGGACTAACTAGCACAGATACGCAGTATTTT. The chain links TRBV19 to TRBJ2-3, with 7 positions matching TRBD2. This CDR3 comprises 14 residues. The V segment lost 9 bases and the J segment 0 bases; nucleotides outside the gene matches: 6. Germline V gene data show CDR1 as LNHDA and CDR2 as SQIVND (reference sequence).

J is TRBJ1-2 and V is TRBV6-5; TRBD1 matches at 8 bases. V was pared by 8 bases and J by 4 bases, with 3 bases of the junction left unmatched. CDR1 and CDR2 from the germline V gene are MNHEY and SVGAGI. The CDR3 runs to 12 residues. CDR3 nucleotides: TGTGCCAGCGGAGGACAGGGCTATGGCTACACCTTC. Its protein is CASGGQGYGYTF.

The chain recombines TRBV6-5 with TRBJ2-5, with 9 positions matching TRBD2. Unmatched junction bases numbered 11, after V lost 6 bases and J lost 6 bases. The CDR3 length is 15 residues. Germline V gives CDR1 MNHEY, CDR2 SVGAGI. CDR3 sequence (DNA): TGTGCCAGCAGCCGCCGGGCGGGAGGGAAACAGACCCAGTACTTC. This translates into CASSRRAGGKQTQYF.

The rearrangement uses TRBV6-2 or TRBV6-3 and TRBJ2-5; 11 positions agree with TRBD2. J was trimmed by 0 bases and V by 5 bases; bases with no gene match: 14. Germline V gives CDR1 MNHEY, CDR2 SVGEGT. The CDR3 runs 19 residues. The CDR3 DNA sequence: TGTGCCAGCAGTGACCCGTCCGGGACTAGCGGACTGTACCAAGAGACCCAGTACTTC. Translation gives CASSDPSGTSGLYQETQYF.

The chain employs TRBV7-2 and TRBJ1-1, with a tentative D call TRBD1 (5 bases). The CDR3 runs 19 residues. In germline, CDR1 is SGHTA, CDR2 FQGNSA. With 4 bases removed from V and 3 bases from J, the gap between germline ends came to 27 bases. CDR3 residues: CASSYFPYPVGPGDTEAFF. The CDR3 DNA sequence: TGTGCCAGCAGCTACTTCCCATACCCCGTTGGGCCGGGGGACACTGAAGCTTTCTTT.

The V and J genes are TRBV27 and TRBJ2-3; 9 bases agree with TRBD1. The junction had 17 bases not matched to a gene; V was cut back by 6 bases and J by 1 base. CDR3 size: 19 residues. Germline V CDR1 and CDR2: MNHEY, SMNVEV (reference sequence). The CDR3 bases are TGTGCCAGCAGCTTAAAGGGACAGGGCCCAGGGCTTTGCACAGATACGCAGTATTTT. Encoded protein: CASSLKGQGPGLCTDTQYF.

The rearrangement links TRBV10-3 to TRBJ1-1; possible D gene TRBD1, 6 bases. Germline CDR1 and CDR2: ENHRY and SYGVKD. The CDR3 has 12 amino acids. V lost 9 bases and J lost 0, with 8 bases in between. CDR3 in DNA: TGTGCCATACAGGGTCTGAACACTGAAGCTTTCTTT. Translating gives CAIQGLNTEAFF.

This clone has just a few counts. CDR3 amino acids: CASSQGVQGSYEQYF. CDR3 DNA: TGCGCCAGCAGCCAAGGGGTTCAGGGCTCCTACGAGCAGTACTTC. The chain links TRBV4-1 to TRBJ2-7; tentatively, D is TRBD1 (5 bases). The CDR3 runs 15 residues. V was trimmed by 1 base and J by 0 bases, leaving 10 bases between them. Per the germline V gene, CDR1 is MGHRA and CDR2 is YSYEKL.

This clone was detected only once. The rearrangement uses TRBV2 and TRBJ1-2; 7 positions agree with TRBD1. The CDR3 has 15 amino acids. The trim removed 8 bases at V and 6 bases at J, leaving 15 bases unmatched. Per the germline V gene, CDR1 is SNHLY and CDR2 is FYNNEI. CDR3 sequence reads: CASQTEWGTADGYTF. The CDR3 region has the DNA TGTGCCAGCCAGACGGAGTGGGGGACAGCCGATGGCTACACCTTC.